The 30 T cell receptor beta chains in this list originate from one sample, sequenced in a study of blood T cell repertoires in COVID-19. The data were produced by immunoSEQ multiplex PCR, yet TCRdb's version contains in-frame clones alone and is incomplete. Of approximately 140,000 clones listed, approximately 84% are singletons. The sample was peripheral blood. The source of these receptors is an elderly woman in a cohort sampled during active or convalescent COVID-19.

CDR3 in DNA: TGTGCCAGCAGCCTACAGGGGGGAAATTCACCCCTCCACTTT. It specifies CASSLQGGNSPLHF. This chain uses TRBV7-9 with TRBJ1-6; 8 nucleotides match TRBD1. Germline V gene lookup returns CDR1 SEHNR and CDR2 FQNEAQ (reference sequence). V shed 5 bases, J shed 7 bases, and the junction held 4 bases outside the gene matches. The CDR3 covers 14 residues.

The V and J genes are TRBV11-3 and TRBJ2-2, with D possibly TRBD1 on 6 matching bases. The CDR3 has 14 amino acids. Trimming left V 6 bases short and J 1 base short, with 9 bases between. Germline CDR1 is SGHNT and CDR2 is YENEEA. The CDR3 DNA is TGTGCCAGCAGGACACAGGGGAACACCGGGGAGCTGTTTTTT. It specifies CASRTQGNTGELFF. The complete variable domain, with remaining parts taken from reference TRBV11-3 and TRBJ2-2, reads EAGVVQSPRYKIIEKKQPVAFWCNPISGHNTLYWYLQNLGQGPELLIRYENEEAVDDSQLPKDRFSAERLKGVDSTLKIQPAELGDSAVYLCASRTQGNTGELFFGEGSRLTVL.

Only a few counts were recorded for this clone. The chain couples TRBV28 to TRBJ2-2; 7 bases are shared with TRBD1. V lost 3 bases to trimming and J lost 3 bases; unmatched junction nucleotides: 4. This CDR3 spans 15 amino acids. The germline CDR1 and CDR2 sequences are MDHEN and SYDVKM. This CDR3 is CASSLGDRDTGELFF. CDR3 sequence (DNA): TGTGCCAGCAGTTTGGGGGACAGAGACACCGGGGAGCTGTTTTTT.

This chain uses TRBV27 with TRBJ1-1; possible D gene TRBD1, 6 bases. Deletions cut 2 bases from V and 4 bases from J, with 8 bases between. Germline V lookup: CDR1 MNHEY, CDR2 SMNVEV (reference sequence). CDR3 length equals 13 residues. CDR3 region: CASSLRGITEAFF. In DNA, the CDR3 is TGTGCCAGCAGTTTAAGGGGGATCACTGAAGCTTTCTTT.

This clone came up once. The rearrangement joins TRBV3-1 (or the pseudogene TRBV3-2) to TRBJ2-2; the D is unclear. The CDR3 has 14 amino acids. Germline CDR1 is LGHDT and CDR2 is YNNKEL (reference sequence). V gave up 4 bases and J gave up 7 bases, with 13 bases separating them. DNA for the CDR3: TGTGCCAGCAGCCCCAGTGTTGTTGTCGGGGAGCTGTTTTTT. Protein product: CASSPSVVVGELFF.

The chain links TRBV21-1 to TRBJ2-7; whether TRBD2, the table's D call, matches the DNA was not checked. TRBV21-1 is a pseudogene. This CDR3 is 13 amino acids long. CDR3 residues: CASSLAGEYEQYV. In nucleotides, the CDR3 is TGTGCCAGCAGCCTAGCGGGGGAATACGAGCAGTACGTC.

The chain carries TRBV2 and TRBJ2-1; 12 bases align to TRBD2. The CDR3 consists of 15 residues. Trimming removed 5 bases from V and 4 bases from J; junction bases left unmatched: 3. Germline V gene lookup returns CDR1 SNHLY and CDR2 FYNNEI. The CDR3 loop is CASSPTSGGYNEQFF. The CDR3 bases are TGTGCCAGCAGTCCGACTAGCGGGGGTTACAATGAGCAGTTCTTC.

V gene TRBV5-1 combines with J gene TRBJ2-3, with TRBD2 matching over 8 bases. The CDR3 runs 14 residues. The V gene end was trimmed by 4 bases and the J gene end by 5 bases; junction bases not matched to a gene: 6. CDR1 SGHRS and CDR2 YFSETQ come from the germline V gene. The CDR3 sequence: CASSPRGAEDTQYF. The CDR3 DNA reads TGCGCCAGCAGCCCGCGGGGGGCGGAAGATACGCAGTATTTT.

This chain uses TRBV7-2 with TRBJ2-2, with TRBD2 as a possible D gene (6 bases). Germline V CDR1 and CDR2: SGHTA, FQGNSA. The V end was cut by 4 bases, the J end by 5 bases, with 8 bases between. This CDR3 is 13 amino acids long. The CDR3 region is CASSWGDTGELFF. CDR3 nucleotides: TGTGCCAGCAGCTGGGGGGATACCGGGGAGCTGTTTTTT.

The CDR3 region is CASSSLGQGGHEKLFF. The CDR3 coding sequence is TGTGCCAGCAGTTCTCTCGGACAGGGTGGACATGAAAAACTGTTTTTT. The genes are TRBV6-5 and TRBJ1-4; the match to TRBD1 covers 8 bases. Trimming at V came to 4 bases and at J to 6 bases, leaving 10 bases not matched to a gene. CDR3 length equals 16 residues. From germline, CDR1 is MNHEY and CDR2 SVGAGI.

The chain carries TRBV27 and TRBJ2-1; weak D call: TRBD2 (6 bases). Trimming pared 6 bases from V and 2 bases from J, leaving 17 bases between. The germline gives CDR1 MNHEY, CDR2 SMNVEV (reference sequence). The CDR3 has 16 residues. CDR3 residues: CASSTPHLAAYNEQFF. The CDR3 region has the DNA TGTGCCAGCAGCACCCCCCATTTAGCGGCCTACAATGAGCAGTTCTTC.

V usage is TRBV6-1 and J usage is TRBJ2-7; 9 bases align to TRBD1. Looked up from germline, CDR1 is MNHNS and CDR2 is SASEGT. J was trimmed by 5 bases and V by 3 bases; bases with no gene match: 5. CDR3 length: 14 residues. CDR3 nucleotides: TGTGCCAGCAGTGAGGAGACAGGGGGTAACGAGCAGTACTTC. Translated: CASSEETGGNEQYF.

The rearrangement links TRBV4-1 to TRBJ2-1; TRBD2 matches at 9 bases. CDR3 length: 16 residues. Looked up from germline, CDR1 is MGHRA and CDR2 is YSYEKL. Losses at the gene ends were 0 bases for V and 10 bases for J; bases not matched to a gene: 10. In DNA form, the CDR3 reads TGCGCCAGCAGCCAAGATTGGGCTAGCGGGGTTGGGGAGCAGTTCTTC. As protein: CASSQDWASGVGEQFF.

A few counts support this clone. The same CDR3 also results from other DNA sequences found in this sample. V is TRBV3-1 (or the pseudogene TRBV3-2) and J is TRBJ2-7, with D possibly being TRBD1 (5 bases). The V and J ends lost 0 bases and 7 bases respectively, with 13 bases between them. Germline CDR1 reads LGHDT; CDR2 reads YNNKEL (reference sequence). The CDR3 is made up of 14 amino acids. The DNA for the CDR3 is TGTGCCAGCAGCCAAGATCGGGCTGCAGGGGAGCAGTACGTC. It yields the protein CASSQDRAAGEQYV.

The chain recombines TRBV30 with TRBJ1-4; tentative D call: TRBD1 (5 bases). V dropped 3 bases and J dropped 8 bases, with 19 bases sitting between them. Germline V gene sequence: CDR1 GTSNPN, CDR2 SVGIG (reference sequence). The CDR3 contains 15 residues. The chain's CDR3 is CAWREPGVGGEKLFF. In nucleotides, the CDR3 is TGTGCCTGGAGAGAGCCTGGGGTTGGGGGGGAAAAACTGTTTTTT. The full variable domain, completed using reference TRBV30 and TRBJ1-4, is SQTIHQWPATLVQPVGSPLSLECTVEGTSNPNLYWYRQAAGRGLQLLFYSVGIGQISSEVPQNLSASRPQDRQFILSSKKLLLSDSGFYLCAWREPGVGGEKLFFGSGTQLSVL.

For the CDR3, the DNA is TGTGCCAGCAGCGAGCTGCCAGGGGCGATTGGAGGTACGCAGTATTTT. Translation: CASSELPGAIGGTQYF. This chain links TRBV9 with TRBJ2-3; a possible D gene is TRBD1 (6 bases). The CDR3 runs to 16 residues. V dropped 3 bases and J dropped 8 bases, with 22 bases sitting between them. CDR1 is SGDLS, CDR2 YYNGEE, per germline.

This clone was found once. This chain links TRBV19 with TRBJ2-2, with 7 nucleotides matching TRBD2. Germline V gene sequence: CDR1 LNHDA, CDR2 SQIVND (reference sequence). V shed 2 bases and J 6 bases; nucleotides not matched to a gene: 3. The CDR3 is 14 amino acids. In DNA, the CDR3 is TGTGCCAGTAGTATAACGGGAGGCCCCGGGGAGCTGTTTTTT. Translating gives CASSITGGPGELFF.

The chain employs TRBV6-2 or TRBV6-3 and TRBJ2-3; 8 bases agree with TRBD2. In germline, CDR1 is MNHEY, CDR2 SVGEGT. After removal of 6 bases from V and 7 bases from J, the junction contained 9 bases not matched to a gene. The CDR3 extends over 14 amino acids. CDR3 sequence (DNA): TGTGCCAGCAGCCCTAGCGGGCGGGGACATACGCAGTATTTT. Residues: CASSPSGRGHTQYF.

This chain connects TRBV7-9 to TRBJ1-2; D unclear. From germline, CDR1 is SEHNR and CDR2 FQNEAQ (reference sequence). V gave up 1 base and J gave up 4 bases, with 10 bases separating them. The CDR3 sequence is 14 residues long. In DNA form, the CDR3 reads TGTGCCAGCAGCTTAGTGGGTCGGGTCTATGGCTACACCTTC. It codes for CASSLVGRVYGYTF.

This chain joins TRBV18 and TRBJ2-7; 8 nucleotides match TRBD2. Trimming took 2 bases from V and 4 from J; bases not matched to a gene: 7. The CDR3 loop spans 15 amino acids. Germline assignment: CDR1 KGHSH and CDR2 LQKENI. CDR3 sequence reads: CASSPGSGGGYEQYF. The CDR3 bases are TGTGCCAGCTCACCAGGGAGCGGGGGCGGGTACGAGCAGTACTTC.

This clone was detected only a few times. The CDR3 region has the DNA TGTGCCATCAGTGAGGACAGGGGGGGCTACGAGCAGTACGTC. It translates to CAISEDRGGYEQYV. The chain has TRBV10-3 and TRBJ2-7; 9 bases are a match to TRBD1. CDR1 ENHRY and CDR2 SYGVKD come from the germline V gene. The CDR3 runs 14 residues. V was pared by 2 bases and J by 3 bases, with 2 bases of the junction left unmatched.

The rearrangement uses TRBV7-3 and TRBJ2-2; D is undetermined. This CDR3 contains 13 residues. The germline V and J ends were trimmed by 4 bases and 0 bases, with 3 bases remaining between them. CDR1 is SGHTA, CDR2 FQGTGA, per germline. The CDR3: CASSSANTGELFF. CDR3 bases: TGTGCCAGCAGCTCAGCGAACACCGGGGAGCTGTTTTTT.

The chain joins TRBV19 to TRBJ1-1; 7 bases are shared with TRBD1. Looked up from germline, CDR1 is LNHDA and CDR2 is SQIVND (reference sequence). The CDR3 is 14 amino acids. J lost 1 base, V lost 7 bases, and 6 bases had no gene match. For the CDR3, the DNA is TGTGCCAGTAACCCACAGGGGACGAACACTGAAGCTTTCTTT. Encoded protein: CASNPQGTNTEAFF.

The chain uses TRBV2 and TRBJ2-5; 9 bases fit TRBD1. V gave up 0 bases and J gave up 3 bases; unmatched junction bases: 2. In germline, CDR1 is SNHLY, CDR2 FYNNEI. This CDR3 is built from 15 residues. This CDR3 is CASSEAGQGEETQYF. The DNA for the CDR3 is TGTGCCAGCAGTGAAGCGGGACAGGGAGAAGAGACCCAGTACTTC.

This chain uses TRBV19 with TRBJ1-3, with D tentatively TRBD1 (5 bases). Germline V gene lookup returns CDR1 LNHDA and CDR2 SQIVND (reference sequence). V was shortened by 5 bases and J by 1 base, with 12 bases between the two germline ends. The CDR3 runs 15 residues. The CDR3, as DNA: TGTGCCAGTAGTGCCCGACAGAGGTCTGGAAACACCATATATTTT. Translated: CASSARQRSGNTIYF.

The chain employs TRBV5-6 and TRBJ2-2, with D maybe TRBD1 (5 bases). Trimming cost V 2 bases and J 6 bases, with 17 bases left between them. The germline V gene encodes CDR1 SGHDT and CDR2 YYEEEE. CDR3 length: 16 amino acids. CDR3 nucleotides: TGTGCCAGCAGCTTCCCCCAGGGAAGTATGGCCGGGGAGCTGTTTTTT. Its protein product is CASSFPQGSMAGELFF.

The V call is TRBV19, the J call TRBJ1-2, with 7 bases aligning to TRBD1. J lost 4 bases, V lost 7 bases, and 9 bases had no gene match. There are 14 residues in the CDR3. Germline V lookup: CDR1 LNHDA, CDR2 SQIVND (reference sequence). CDR3 DNA sequence: TGTGCCAGTACCCCGGACAGGTTGTTCTATGGCTACACCTTC. It encodes CASTPDRLFYGYTF.

This clone occurred a few times. The CDR3 loop reads CASSPTDRVYNEQFF. The CDR3 DNA follows: TGTGCCAGCAGCCCAACCGACAGGGTATACAATGAGCAGTTCTTC. V gene TRBV9 combines with J gene TRBJ2-1; TRBD1 agrees at 7 bases. Trimming took 4 bases from V and 4 from J; bases not matched to a gene: 8. Germline lookup yields CDR1 SGDLS and CDR2 YYNGEE. This CDR3 is built from 15 residues.

The CDR3 here is CASSFGQGARGYTF. As DNA, the CDR3 is TGTGCCAGCAGTTTTGGTCAGGGGGCGCGGGGCTACACCTTC. The chain combines TRBV28 with TRBJ1-2, with TRBD1 identical over 8 bases. The CDR3 totals 14 residues. V dropped 3 bases and J dropped 8; count of bases not matched to a gene: 8. CDR1 is MDHEN and CDR2 is SYDVKM in the germline V gene.

This clone appeared once. V gene TRBV2 combines with J gene TRBJ2-2, with D hard to call. The germline gives CDR1 SNHLY, CDR2 FYNNEI. Deletions cut 1 base from V and 2 bases from J, with 5 bases between. This CDR3 comprises 14 residues. The CDR3 DNA is TGTGCCAGCAGTGAAGATCTTAACACCGGGGAGCTGTTTTTT. Translation: CASSEDLNTGELFF.